Following are 21 T cell receptor beta chains from one sample sequenced in a study of early T cells in non-severe SARS-CoV-2 infection. TCRdb reanalysed the 5' RACE reads using MiXCR and keeps one entry per CDR3 protein. The data show about 48,000 distinct CDR3 sequences, roughly 9.8% seen once. Sequenced: whole blood. These receptors all stem from an adult who was a healthcare worker with PCR-confirmed SARS-CoV-2 infection or an uninfected control (not recorded which).

This chain links TRBV7-6 with TRBJ2-7; 7 bases are shared with TRBD1. Per the germline V gene, CDR1 is SGHVS and CDR2 is FNYEAQ. The CDR3 has 13 amino acids. Losses at the gene ends were 5 bases for V and 6 bases for J; bases not matched to a gene: 7. The CDR3 nucleotides are TGTGCCAGCAGCCATGCCGGGGACAGCGAGCAGTACTTC. Residues: CASSHAGDSEQYF.

This clonotype occurred many times. The junction shows a germline mismatch at one end, possibly a read error. The chain links TRBV6-6 to TRBJ2-2, with unresolved D. The CDR3 covers 11 residues. Looked up from germline, CDR1 is MNHNY and CDR2 is SVGAGI (reference sequence). CDR3 loop: CASTYTGELFF. The CDR3, as DNA: TGTGCCAGCACTTACACCGGGGAGCTGTTTTTT.

Many counts were recorded for this clonotype. The chain joins TRBV28 to TRBJ2-7; 8 nucleotides line up with TRBD2. Germline V gives CDR1 MDHEN, CDR2 SYDVKM. The CDR3 loop spans 15 amino acids. The ends lost 8 bases at V and 3 bases at J; junction bases unmatched: 12. CDR3 region: CASGLIAGQIYEQYF. CDR3 in DNA: TGTGCCAGCGGCCTGATAGCGGGGCAAATCTACGAGCAGTACTTC.

This clonotype was detected a few times. The chain uses TRBV20-1 and TRBJ2-7; D unclear. V lost 0 bases to trimming and J lost 2 bases, with 11 bases between them. CDR1 is DFQATT and CDR2 is SNEGSKA in the germline V gene (reference sequence). The CDR3 runs to 14 residues. In DNA, the CDR3 is TGCAGTGCTAGAGATCATCTCCCGCCCTACGAGCAGTACTTC. Translating gives CSARDHLPPYEQYF.

This clonotype occurred many times. The chain uses TRBV28 and TRBJ2-7; TRBD1 matches 12 bases. Germline CDR1 and CDR2: MDHEN and SYDVKM. CDR3 length: 15 residues. The trim removed 5 bases at V and 7 bases at J, leaving 9 bases unmatched. CDR3 sequence reads: CASSLPGQGAWEQYF. The CDR3 DNA reads TGTGCCAGCAGTCTACCGGGACAGGGGGCGTGGGAGCAGTACTTC. Variable domain in full (rest from reference TRBV28 and TRBJ2-7): DVKVTQSSRYLVKRTGEKVFLECVQDMDHENMFWYRQDPGLGLRLIYFSYDVKMKEKGDIPEGYSVSREKKERFSLILESASTNQTSMYLCASSLPGQGAWEQYFGPGTRLTVT.

This clonotype was found a few times. The V and J genes are TRBV5-1 and TRBJ2-4, with a possible D match to TRBD2 (5 bases). The length of the CDR3 is 14 residues. Germline V lookup: CDR1 SGHRS, CDR2 YFSETQ. Trimming removed 6 bases from V and 8 bases from J, with 18 bases in between. The CDR3 region is CASKVRPGLDIQYF. CDR3 nucleotide sequence: TGCGCCAGCAAGGTACGGCCGGGATTGGACATTCAGTACTTC.

This clonotype was observed at least ten times. The genes are TRBV7-8 and TRBJ2-2; D is perhaps TRBD1 (6 bases). Germline V CDR1 and CDR2: SGHVS, FQNEAQ. V shed 3 bases and J shed 2 bases, with 10 bases lying between them. The CDR3 extends over 15 amino acids. The CDR3 sequence is CASSLDSLNTGELFF. Written as DNA, the CDR3 is TGTGCCAGCAGCTTGGACAGTCTAAACACCGGGGAGCTGTTTTTT. The whole variable domain, filled in from reference TRBV7-8 and TRBJ2-2, reads GAGVSQSPRYKVAKRGQDVALRCDPISGHVSLFWYQQALGQGPEFLTYFQNEAQLDKSGLPSDRFFAERPEGSVSTLKIQRTQQEDSAVYLCASSLDSLNTGELFFGEGSRLTVL.

This clonotype was observed at least ten times. This chain uses TRBV27 with TRBJ2-1; D is possibly TRBD2 (5 bases). Between the trimmed V and J ends, which lost 5 bases and 4 bases, there was a span of 12 bases. The CDR3 length is 14 residues. Germline assignment: CDR1 MNHEY and CDR2 SMNVEV (reference sequence). CDR3 coding DNA: TGTGCCAGCAGTACCAGCGGAATGTACAATGAGCAGTTCTTC. Its protein product is CASSTSGMYNEQFF.

This clonotype has more than one count but fewer than ten. The chain couples TRBV5-5 to TRBJ1-1; D is perhaps TRBD1 (5 bases). This CDR3 is built from 14 residues. CDR1 is SGHKS and CDR2 is YYEKEE in the germline V gene (reference sequence). V was cut by 0 bases and J by 5 bases, with 11 bases left in between. CDR3 nucleotide sequence: TGTGCCAGCAGCTTGGAAATTGGGGGAACTGAAGCTTTCTTT. Amino acid sequence: CASSLEIGGTEAFF.

V and J are TRBV12-3 or TRBV12-4 and TRBJ1-1; D ambiguous. CDR3 size: 14 residues. Trimming removed 1 base from V and 1 base from J, with 7 bases in between. CDR3 in amino acids: CASSLGHPNTEAFF. DNA for the CDR3: TGTGCCAGCAGTTTAGGCCATCCGAACACTGAAGCTTTCTTT.

By share, this clonotype counts as medium-sized (0.01 to 0.1%). V and J are TRBV25-1 and TRBJ2-1, with D possibly being TRBD1 (6 bases). V was trimmed by 11 bases and J by 8 bases, leaving 13 bases between them. Germline assignment: CDR1 MGHDK and CDR2 SYGVNS. This CDR3 comprises 11 residues. The CDR3 DNA is TGTGCCGCTTCGCCAGGGGATGAGCAGTTCTTC. It yields the protein CAASPGDEQFF.

This clonotype was observed at least ten times. The J gene is TRBJ2-7, the V gene TRBV20-1; 9 nucleotides line up with TRBD2. Germline V gene sequence: CDR1 DFQATT, CDR2 SNEGSKA (reference sequence). The V gene end was trimmed by 5 bases and the J gene end by 6 bases; junction bases not matched to a gene: 8. The CDR3 extends over 13 amino acids. CDR3 sequence: CSAQIAGDAEQYF. CDR3 nucleotides: TGCAGTGCTCAAATAGCGGGAGACGCCGAGCAGTACTTC.

The CDR3: CASSQNTHGTGSSYEQYF. CDR3 nucleotide sequence: TGTGCCAGCAGCCAAAATACTCACGGGACAGGGAGCTCCTACGAGCAGTACTTC. V gene TRBV3-1 combines with J gene TRBJ2-7; 9 bases agree with TRBD1. From germline, CDR1 is LGHDT and CDR2 YNNKEL (reference sequence). The CDR3 has 18 residues. V lost 2 bases and J lost 0; bases outside the gene matches: 11.

V gene TRBV7-6 combines with J gene TRBJ2-5; unclear D gene. Germline-derived CDR1 and CDR2 are SGHVS and FNYEAQ. CDR3 length equals 15 residues. V was shortened by 2 bases and J by 2 bases, with 12 bases between the two germline ends. DNA for the CDR3: TGTGCCAGCAGCTTATATTGGACGGAACAAGAGACCCAGTACTTC. Protein product: CASSLYWTEQETQYF.

CDR3 sequence reads: CSWTGPDTQYF. CDR3 bases: TGCAGCTGGACAGGGCCAGATACGCAGTATTTT. The rearrangement joins TRBV29-1 to TRBJ2-3, with 8 nucleotides matching TRBD1. Germline CDR1 and CDR2: SQVTM and ANQGSEA. The CDR3 consists of 11 residues. With 8 bases clipped from V and 4 bases from J, the junction kept 2 bases outside the gene matches.

This clonotype was seen a handful of times. The chain is built from TRBV11-2 and TRBJ1-1, with unresolved D. The V and J ends lost 4 bases and 0 bases respectively, with 9 bases between them. Germline CDR1 and CDR2: SGHAT and FQNNGV. This CDR3 has 14 amino acids. CDR3 sequence: CASSSQVVNTEAFF. CDR3 sequence (DNA): TGTGCCAGCAGCTCACAAGTCGTGAACACTGAAGCTTTCTTT.

This clonotype showed up many times. The chain is built from TRBV20-1 and TRBJ2-4, with a weak D call TRBD2 (6 bases). CDR3 length equals 14 residues. The V gene's germline CDR1 is DFQATT and CDR2 SNEGSKA (reference sequence). V lost 2 bases and J lost 8, with 16 bases in between. The CDR3 spells CSARRARGRDIQYF. The CDR3 DNA is TGCAGTGCTAGAAGGGCGCGGGGCCGGGACATTCAGTACTTC.

This clonotype was observed a handful of times. The chain combines TRBV5-1 with TRBJ2-3; D not certain. CDR3 length: 16 amino acids. V was shortened by 1 base and J by 0 bases, with 12 bases between the two germline ends. Per germline, CDR1 SGHRS and CDR2 YFSETQ. The CDR3 region is CASSLSQEPSTDTQYF. DNA of the CDR3: TGCGCCAGCAGCTTGTCTCAGGAGCCTAGCACAGATACGCAGTATTTT.

This clonotype was seen only a few times. The CDR3 sequence: CASTVQGAQETQYF. The CDR3 nucleotides read TGTGCCAGCACCGTACAGGGTGCTCAAGAGACCCAGTACTTC. V and J are TRBV11-2 and TRBJ2-5; D is perhaps TRBD1 (6 bases). Trimming left V 7 bases short and J 2 bases short, with 14 bases between. This CDR3 is 14 amino acids long. Per germline, CDR1 SGHAT and CDR2 FQNNGV.

This clonotype was found many times. The genes are TRBV27 and TRBJ2-3; D not resolved. Germline CDR1 reads MNHEY; CDR2 reads SMNVEV (reference sequence). This CDR3 is built from 12 residues. V dropped 3 bases and J dropped 4 bases, with 5 bases sitting between them. Here the CDR3 DNA reads TGTGCCAGCAGTTTCTCCCCAGATACGCAGTATTTT. Translating it yields CASSFSPDTQYF.

DNA for the CDR3: TGTGCCAGCAGTTTAACCTATAGCGGGGACCCCGGGGAGCTGTTTTTT. This translates into CASSLTYSGDPGELFF. The chain links TRBV12-3 or TRBV12-4 to TRBJ2-2, with 8 bases matching TRBD2. The CDR3 is made up of 16 amino acids. Trimming removed 2 bases from V and 6 bases from J; junction bases left unmatched: 8.